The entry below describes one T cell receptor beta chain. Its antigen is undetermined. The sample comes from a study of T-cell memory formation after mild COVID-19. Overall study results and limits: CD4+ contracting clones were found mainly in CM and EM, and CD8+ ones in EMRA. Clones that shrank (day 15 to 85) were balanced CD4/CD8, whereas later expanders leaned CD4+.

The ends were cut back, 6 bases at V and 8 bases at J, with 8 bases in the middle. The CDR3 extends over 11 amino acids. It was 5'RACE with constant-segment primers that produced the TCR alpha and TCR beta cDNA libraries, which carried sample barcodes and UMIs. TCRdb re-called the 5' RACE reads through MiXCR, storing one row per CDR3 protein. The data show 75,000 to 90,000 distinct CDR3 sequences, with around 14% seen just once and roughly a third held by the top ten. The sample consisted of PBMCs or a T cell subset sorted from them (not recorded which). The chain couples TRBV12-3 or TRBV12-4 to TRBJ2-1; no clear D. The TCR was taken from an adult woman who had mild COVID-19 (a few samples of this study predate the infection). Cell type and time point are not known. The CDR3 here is CASRLTDEQFF. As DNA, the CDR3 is TGTGCCAGCAGGCTTACAGATGAGCAGTTCTTC.